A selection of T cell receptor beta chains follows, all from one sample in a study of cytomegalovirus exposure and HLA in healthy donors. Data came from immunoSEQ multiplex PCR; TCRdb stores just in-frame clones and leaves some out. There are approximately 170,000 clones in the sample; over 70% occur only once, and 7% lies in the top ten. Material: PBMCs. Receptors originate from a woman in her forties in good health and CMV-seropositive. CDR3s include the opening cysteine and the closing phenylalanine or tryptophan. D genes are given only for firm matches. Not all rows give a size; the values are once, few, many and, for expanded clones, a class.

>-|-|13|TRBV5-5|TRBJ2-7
TGTGCCAGCAGCTCGGGACAATCCTACGAGCAGTACTTC
CASSSGQSYEQYF
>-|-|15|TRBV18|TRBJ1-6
TGTGCCAGCTCGTACAAAAGGGTGGAGGAGTCACCCCTCCACTTT
CASSYKRVEESPLHF
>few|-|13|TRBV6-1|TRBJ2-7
TGTGCCAGCAAGTACAAGGAGGCCTACGAGCAGTACTTC
CASKYKEAYEQYF
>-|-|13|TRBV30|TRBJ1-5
TGTGCCTGGAGTGACCCAGGGAATCAGCCCCAGCATTTT
CAWSDPGNQPQHF
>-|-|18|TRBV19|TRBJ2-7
TGTGCCAGTAGCCCAACGGGACGGATGCGGGCGGGGTCCTACGAGCAGTACTTC
CASSPTGRMRAGSYEQYF
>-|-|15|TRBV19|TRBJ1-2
TGTGCCAGTAGCGAATTCAGGGGAAGTAGCAATGGCTACACCTTC
CASSEFRGSSNGYTF
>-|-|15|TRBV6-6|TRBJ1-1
TGTGCCAGCATTGTGAAGTCGGGTATGAACACTGAAGCTTTCTTT
CASIVKSGMNTEAFF
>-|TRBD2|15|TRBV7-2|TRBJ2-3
TGTGCCAGCAGCACTCGACTAGCCGGCACAGATACGCAGTATTTT
CASSTRLAGTDTQYF
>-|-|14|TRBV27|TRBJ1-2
TGTGCCAGCAGTTTCGCGGGGGGAGGCTATGGCTACACCTTC
CASSFAGGGYGYTF
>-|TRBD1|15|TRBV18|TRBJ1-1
TGTGCCAGCTCAACGGACAGGCGGCGGGGAACTGAAGCTTTCTTT
CASSTDRRRGTEAFF
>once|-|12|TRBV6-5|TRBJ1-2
TGTGCCAGCAGTTCCGGGAACTATGGCTACACCTTC
CASSSGNYGYTF
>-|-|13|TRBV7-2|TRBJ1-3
TGTGCCAGCAGCTTGTCAACTGGAAACACCATATATTTT
CASSLSTGNTIYF
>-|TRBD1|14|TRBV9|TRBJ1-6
TGTGCCAGCAGCGAGACAGGGGGCTATTCACCCCTCCACTTT
CASSETGGYSPLHF
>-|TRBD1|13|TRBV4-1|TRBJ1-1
TGCGCCAGCAGCCAGGGACAGTGGACTGAAGCTTTCTTT
CASSQGQWTEAFF
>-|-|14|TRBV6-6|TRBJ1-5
TGTGCCAGCAGTTATTCTTCTCGGGGTCAGCCCCAGCATTTT
CASSYSSRGQPQHF
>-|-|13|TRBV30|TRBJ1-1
TGTGCCTGGAGTCGGGGGGCGCGTGGTGAAGCTTTCTTT
CAWSRGARGEAFF
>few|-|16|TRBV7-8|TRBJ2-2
TGTGCCAGCAGCGGTAGGGGGAATTCGAACACCGGGGAGCTGTTTTTT
CASSGRGNSNTGELFF
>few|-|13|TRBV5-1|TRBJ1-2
TGCGCCAGCAGCTTGGACATCCTCTATGGCTACACCTTC
CASSLDILYGYTF
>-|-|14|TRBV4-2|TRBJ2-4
TGTGCCAGCAGCCAAGGGGCCAGGGATAACAGTCAGTACTTC
CASSQGARDNSQYF
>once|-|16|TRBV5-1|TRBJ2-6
TGCGCCAGCAGCGTCTACCTCGGCTCTGGGGCCAACGTCCTGACTTTC
CASSVYLGSGANVLTF
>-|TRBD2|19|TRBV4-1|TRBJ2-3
TGCGCCAGCAGCCAAGATCAGGCTCGGACTAGCGGGCTAGCAGATACGCAGTATTTT
CASSQDQARTSGLADTQYF
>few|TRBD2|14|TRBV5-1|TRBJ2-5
TGCGCCAGCAGCTGGGGACTAGATCGAGAGACCCAGTACTTC
CASSWGLDRETQYF
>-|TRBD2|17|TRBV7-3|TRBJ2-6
TGTGCCAGCAGCTTAAGGGAGGGTAGCTCTGGGGCCAACGGCCTGACTTTC
CASSLREGSSGANGLTF
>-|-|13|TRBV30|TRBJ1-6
TGTGCCTGGAATACAGGTCTCGATTCACCCCTCCACTTT
CAWNTGLDSPLHF
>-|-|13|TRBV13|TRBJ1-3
TGTGCCACCAGACAGGAGATCAGAAACACCATATATTTT
CATRQEIRNTIYF
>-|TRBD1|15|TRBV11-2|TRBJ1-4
TGTGCCAGCAGCAAAAACGGTCAGGGGGATGAAAAACTGTTTTTT
CASSKNGQGDEKLFF
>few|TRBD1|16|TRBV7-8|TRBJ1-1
TGTGCCAGCAGCTTATTGACAGGGCTTTTGAACACTGAAGCTTTCTTT
CASSLLTGLLNTEAFF
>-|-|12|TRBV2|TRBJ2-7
TGTGCCAGCAGTGACGGGAACCACGAGCAGTACTTC
CASSDGNHEQYF
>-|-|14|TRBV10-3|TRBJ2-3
TGTGCCATGGGCCCAGGCGGGGACACAGATACGCAGTATTTT
CAMGPGGDTDTQYF
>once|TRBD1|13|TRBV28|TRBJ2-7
TGTGCCAGCAGGACGACAGGGGGAGGTCAGCAGTACTTC
CASRTTGGGQQYF
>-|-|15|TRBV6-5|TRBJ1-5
TGTGCCAGCAGTTCCGAAGGCGGGCTTGTTCAGCCCCAGCATTTT
CASSSEGGLVQPQHF
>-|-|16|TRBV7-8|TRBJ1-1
TGTGCCAGCAGCCCGACCTACTCCACAGGGCTCACTGAAGCTTTCTTT
CASSPTYSTGLTEAFF
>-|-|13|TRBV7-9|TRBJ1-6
TGTGCCAGCAGCTTCTCGGGAAGTTCACCCCTCCACTTT
CASSFSGSSPLHF
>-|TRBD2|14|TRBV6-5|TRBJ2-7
TGTGCCAGCAACCCAGCGGGGGGCTTTTACGAGCAGTACTTC
CASNPAGGFYEQYF
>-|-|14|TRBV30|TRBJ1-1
TGTGCCTGGACCCCTTTCGGAGGGAACACTGAAGCTTTCTTT
CAWTPFGGNTEAFF
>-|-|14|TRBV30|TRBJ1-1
TGTGCCTGGAGTGGGGGGCTAGGGAACACTGAAGCTTTCTTT
CAWSGGLGNTEAFF
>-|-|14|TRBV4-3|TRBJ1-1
TGCGCCAGCAGCCAAGATATGGCCAACACTGAAGCTTTCTTT
CASSQDMANTEAFF
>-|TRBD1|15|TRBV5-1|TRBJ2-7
TGCGCCAGCAGCGAAGGGACAGGGTGGGTCTACGAGCAGTACTTC
CASSEGTGWVYEQYF
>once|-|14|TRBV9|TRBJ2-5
TGTGCCAGCAGCGTAGTAGGGGACCAAGAGACCCAGTACTTC
CASSVVGDQETQYF
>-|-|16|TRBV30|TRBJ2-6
TGTGCCTGGAGTGTACGGGGTTTCTCTGGGGCCAACGTCCTGACTTTC
CAWSVRGFSGANVLTF
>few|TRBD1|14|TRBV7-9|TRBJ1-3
TGTGCCAGCGCACGAGGGACAGGGGAGAACACCATATATTTT
CASARGTGENTIYF
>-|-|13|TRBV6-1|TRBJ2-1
TGTGCCAGCAGTACCGCCAGGGTCAATGAGCAGTTCTTC
CASSTARVNEQFF
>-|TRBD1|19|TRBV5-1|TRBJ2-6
TGCGCCAGCAGCCCCTGGAGCCGGACAGGGACCTCTGGGGCCAACGTCCTGACTTTC
CASSPWSRTGTSGANVLTF
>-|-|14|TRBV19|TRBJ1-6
TGTGCCAGTAGGGAGGGCCCCTATAATTCACCCCTCCACTTT
CASREGPYNSPLHF
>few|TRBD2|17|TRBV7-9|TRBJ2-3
TGTGCCAGCAGGCAAGGGGGACTAGCGGGAGGCACAGATACGCAGTATTTT
CASRQGGLAGGTDTQYF
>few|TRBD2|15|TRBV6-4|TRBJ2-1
TGTGCCAGCAGTGTCGGACTAGGGCGAGACAATGAGCAGTTCTTC
CASSVGLGRDNEQFF
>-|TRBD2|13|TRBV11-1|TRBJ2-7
TGTGCCAGCTCTCGGGACTACTCCTACGAGCAGTACTTC
CASSRDYSYEQYF
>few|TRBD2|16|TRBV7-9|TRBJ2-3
TGTTCCAGCAGCTGGACTAGCGGGGGGGTGGGAGATACGCAGTATTTT
CSSSWTSGGVGDTQYF
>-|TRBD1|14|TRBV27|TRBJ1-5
TGTGCCAGCAGTTCGGACAGGGGCGGCCAGCCCCAGCATTTT
CASSSDRGGQPQHF
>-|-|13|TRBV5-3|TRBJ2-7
TGTGCCAGCATCCGGACAGCAACTTACGAGCAGTACTTC
CASIRTATYEQYF
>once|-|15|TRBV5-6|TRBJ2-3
TGTGCCAGCAGCTTGGTTCGCAGGGACTTAGGAACGCAGTATTTT
CASSLVRRDLGTQYF
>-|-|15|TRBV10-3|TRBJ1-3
TGTGCCATCAGCTCCTCAGGGCTGGCTGGAAACACCATATATTTT
CAISSSGLAGNTIYF
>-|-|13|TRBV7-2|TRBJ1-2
TGTGCCAGCAGCTTCAGAGGAAACTATGGCTACACCTTC
CASSFRGNYGYTF
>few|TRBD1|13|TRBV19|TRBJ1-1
TGTGCCAGTAGTATAGCAAGCAGGGGGCGAGCTTTCTTT
CASSIASRGRAFF
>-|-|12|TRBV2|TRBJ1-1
TGTGCCAGCAGGATACTAACAGGGGAAGCTTTCTTT
CASRILTGEAFF
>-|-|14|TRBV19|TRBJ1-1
TGTGCGAGTAGTGCCTATCGACAGAACACTGAAGCTTTCTTT
CASSAYRQNTEAFF
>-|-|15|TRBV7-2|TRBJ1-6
TGTGCCAGCAACCTTGGGGTAGGGGGTGCTTCACCCCTCCACTTT
CASNLGVGGASPLHF
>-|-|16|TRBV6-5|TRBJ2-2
TGTGCCAGCAGTTACTCTAGGGTGGAGGGCACCGGGGAGCTGTTTTTT
CASSYSRVEGTGELFF